Below are 15 T cell receptor beta chains sequenced from a single sample in a study of OX40 agonist ivuxolimab in advanced cancers. Sequencing was performed with immunoSEQ multiplex PCR; in TCRdb, only in-frame clones are kept and a portion is missing. The repertoire has tens of thousands of clones, more than 80% of them found once; the top ten carry about 5%. The material sequenced was CD4+ or CD8+ T cells sorted from blood, taken in a trial of the OX40 agonist ivuxolimab. The receptors stem from an adult with an advanced solid tumor such as melanoma, head and neck, liver or kidney cancer.

The V gene is TRBV5-4, the J gene TRBJ2-3; D is ambiguous. Germline values: CDR1 SGHNT, CDR2 YYREEE (reference sequence). This CDR3 comprises 12 residues. The V end was cut by 0 bases, the J end by 3 bases, with 2 bases between. CDR3 DNA sequence: TGTGCCAGCAGCTTGGAGACAGATACGCAGTATTTT. Its protein product is CASSLETDTQYF.

The rearrangement links TRBV7-8 to TRBJ1-4; D gene uncertain. CDR1 is SGHVS and CDR2 is FQNEAQ in the germline V gene. This CDR3 is 16 amino acids long. Trimming left V 2 bases short and J 7 bases short, with 17 bases between. The CDR3 loop is CASSLLMGTSGEKLFF. CDR3 DNA sequence: TGTGCCAGCAGCTTATTGATGGGAACGTCGGGTGAAAAACTGTTTTTT.

The V and J genes are TRBV4-1 and TRBJ2-2, with D perhaps TRBD1 (6 bases). This CDR3 contains 16 residues. Trimming stripped 1 base from V and 3 bases from J, with 12 bases between. Germline assignment: CDR1 MGHRA and CDR2 YSYEKL. CDR3 sequence: CASSQALGGYTGELFF. The CDR3 nucleotides read TGCGCCAGCAGCCAAGCCCTAGGGGGATACACCGGGGAGCTGTTTTTT.

The CDR3 reads CAWGENTEAFF. The CDR3 DNA reads TGTGCCTGGGGGGAGAACACTGAAGCTTTCTTT. The rearrangement uses TRBV30 and TRBJ1-1; D gene uncertain. CDR3 length equals 11 residues. Per germline, CDR1 GTSNPN and CDR2 SVGIG (reference sequence). V was pared by 5 bases and J by 1 base, with 5 bases between.

The chain recombines TRBV27 with TRBJ1-5, with 7 nucleotides matching TRBD1. The trim removed 4 bases at V and 5 bases at J, leaving 5 bases unmatched. Germline V gene sequence: CDR1 MNHEY, CDR2 SMNVEV (reference sequence). The length of the CDR3 is 14 residues. The CDR3 coding sequence is TGTGCCAGCAGTTCCGCAGGGGGATATCAGCCCCAGCATTTT. It specifies CASSSAGGYQPQHF.

The chain links TRBV5-4 to TRBJ1-2; D unclear. The CDR3 has 14 amino acids. V lost 4 bases, J lost 5 bases, and 15 bases lay in between. Germline-derived CDR1 and CDR2 are SGHNT and YYREEE (reference sequence). Here the CDR3 DNA reads TGTGCCAGCAGCGGGTGGACGGAGATTTATGGCTACACCTTC. Amino acids: CASSGWTEIYGYTF. Drawing the rest from reference TRBV5-4 and TRBJ1-2, the complete variable domain is ETGVTQSPTHLIKTRGQQVTLRCSSQSGHNTVSWYQQALGQGPQFIFQYYREEENGRGNFPPRFSGLQFPNYSSELNVNALELDDSALYLCASSGWTEIYGYTFGSGTRLTVV.

The chain employs TRBV6-6 and TRBJ1-1; D unclear. The germline V and J ends were trimmed by 6 bases and 1 base, with 9 bases remaining between them. The germline V gene encodes CDR1 MNHNY and CDR2 SVGAGI (reference sequence). The length of the CDR3 is 13 residues. CDR3 in amino acids: CASSPKRNTEAFF. DNA of the CDR3: TGTGCCAGCAGCCCCAAGAGGAACACTGAAGCTTTCTTT.

The chain carries TRBV7-3 and TRBJ2-1; the D is unclear. Germline V gives CDR1 SGHTA, CDR2 FQGTGA. The germline V and J ends were trimmed by 1 base and 3 bases, with 4 bases remaining between them. The length of the CDR3 is 13 residues. The CDR3 DNA follows: TGTGCCAGCAGCTTAAGTCTCTACAATGAGCAGTTCTTC. Amino acid sequence: CASSLSLYNEQFF. Supplemented by reference TRBV7-3 and TRBJ2-1, the full variable domain reads GAGVSQTPSNKVTEKGKYVELRCDPISGHTALYWYRQSLGQGPEFLIYFQGTGAADDSGLPNDRFFAVRPEGSVSTLKIQRTERGDSAVYLCASSLSLYNEQFFGPGTRLTVL.

The genes are TRBV5-6 and TRBJ1-1; D call uncertain. Germline V gene sequence: CDR1 SGHDT, CDR2 YYEEEE. V was cut by 0 bases and J by 6 bases, with 9 bases left in between. The CDR3 extends over 13 amino acids. The CDR3 sequence is CASSLVVGAEAFF. In DNA, the CDR3 is TGTGCCAGCAGCTTGGTCGTTGGGGCTGAAGCTTTCTTT. Using reference TRBV5-6 and TRBJ1-1 for the parts outside the CDR3, the full variable domain is DAGVTQSPTHLIKTRGQQVTLRCSPKSGHDTVSWYQQALGQGPQFIFQYYEEEERQRGNFPDRFSGHQFPNYSSELNVNALLLGDSALYLCASSLVVGAEAFFGQGTRLTVV.

This sequence joins TRBV28 and TRBJ2-1; 11 bases fit TRBD2. The V gene end was trimmed by 7 bases and the J gene end by 12 bases; junction bases not matched to a gene: 14. CDR1 MDHEN and CDR2 SYDVKM come from the germline V gene. This CDR3 region has 15 residues. This CDR3 is CASTPSGSGRAVQFF. In DNA, the CDR3 is TGTGCCAGCACCCCAAGCGGTAGCGGGAGGGCCGTGCAGTTCTTC. Combining the CDR3 with reference TRBV28 and TRBJ2-1 gives the whole variable domain DVKVTQSSRYLVKRTGEKVFLECVQDMDHENMFWYRQDPGLGLRLIYFSYDVKMKEKGDIPEGYSVSREKKERFSLILESASTNQTSMYLCASTPSGSGRAVQFFGPGTRLTVL.

The rearrangement uses TRBV10-3 and TRBJ1-1, with D unresolved. V was cut by 11 bases and J by 8 bases, with 15 bases left in between. This CDR3 is built from 11 residues. Germline V CDR1 and CDR2: ENHRY, SYGVKD. The CDR3 nucleotides are TGTGCCGCCCTCAGCGGACGCGAAGCTTTCTTT. Protein product: CAALSGREAFF.

The rearrangement uses TRBV4-1 and TRBJ1-4; D might be TRBD1 (5 bases). Per germline, CDR1 MGHRA and CDR2 YSYEKL. The CDR3 is 15 amino acids. V gave up 4 bases and J gave up 3 bases, with 12 bases separating them. CDR3 nucleotide sequence: TGCGCCAGCAGCCGATCGGGACTGCCTAATGAAAAACTGTTTTTT. Encoded protein: CASSRSGLPNEKLFF.

V gene TRBV5-1 combines with J gene TRBJ2-1; TRBD2 agrees at 7 bases. Losses at the gene ends were 6 bases for V and 12 bases for J; bases not matched to a gene: 24. Germline CDR1 and CDR2: SGHRS and YFSETQ. This CDR3 contains 17 residues. The CDR3 reads CASKLDGRPGSHRGQFF. CDR3 bases: TGCGCCAGCAAGTTGGACGGGAGGCCGGGTTCACACAGAGGGCAGTTCTTC.

The chain has TRBV18 and TRBJ2-7, with D possibly matching TRBD1 (6 bases). Germline V lookup: CDR1 KGHSH, CDR2 LQKENI. This CDR3 is 16 amino acids long. V was trimmed by 2 bases and J by 3 bases, leaving 17 bases between them. The CDR3 protein is CASSPVQGPRGYEQYF. The CDR3 DNA is TGTGCCAGCTCACCAGTTCAGGGGCCCCGAGGCTACGAGCAGTACTTC. The complete variable domain, with remaining parts taken from reference TRBV18 and TRBJ2-7, reads NAGVMQNPRHLVRRRGQEARLRCSPMKGHSHVYWYRQLPEEGLKFMVYLQKENIIDESGMPKERFSAEFPKEGPSILRIQQVVRGDSAAYFCASSPVQGPRGYEQYFGPGTRLTVT.

The V and J genes are TRBV11-2 and TRBJ2-3; no firm D call. Germline values: CDR1 SGHAT, CDR2 FQNNGV. The CDR3 totals 14 residues. V was trimmed by 1 base and J by 2 bases, leaving 7 bases between them. The CDR3 sequence is CASSLAENTDTQYF. For the CDR3, the DNA is TGTGCCAGCAGCTTAGCGGAGAACACAGATACGCAGTATTTT.